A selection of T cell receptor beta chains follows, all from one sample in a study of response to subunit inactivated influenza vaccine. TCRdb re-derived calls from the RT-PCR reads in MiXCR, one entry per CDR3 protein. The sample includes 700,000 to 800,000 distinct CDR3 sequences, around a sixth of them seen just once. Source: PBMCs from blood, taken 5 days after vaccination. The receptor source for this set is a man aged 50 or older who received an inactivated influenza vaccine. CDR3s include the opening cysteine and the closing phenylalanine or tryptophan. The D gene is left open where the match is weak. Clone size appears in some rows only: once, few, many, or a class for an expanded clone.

TGTGCCAGCAGCCTGGATCAGCGGGGGGGCTTTCCTAGTCACCACGAGCAGTACTTC CASSLDQRGGFPSHHEQYF TRBD2 TRBV4-2 few TRBJ2-7
TGTGCCAGCAGGCAGGGGACAGGCTCCTACAATGAGCAGTTCTTC CASRQGTGSYNEQFF TRBD1 TRBV6-1 NA TRBJ2-1
TGTGCCAGCAGCGGTAGTCTCGGACTAGCGGGAACTGAGCAGTTCTTC CASSGSLGLAGTEQFF TRBD2 TRBV5-6 many TRBJ2-1
TGTGCCAGCAGTTACTTCCAGGGGGCGTCCAATGAGCAGTTCTTC CASSYFQGASNEQFF TRBD1 TRBV6-7 NA TRBJ2-1
TGCAGCGTCCGTGGCGGGGGCTACAATGAGCAGTTCTTC CSVRGGGYNEQFF TRBD2 TRBV29-1 many TRBJ2-1
TGTGCCAGCAGTTCGACCCCGGGACAGGGGCCCTACGAGCAGTACTTC CASSSTPGQGPYEQYF TRBD1 TRBV12-3/TRBV12-4 few TRBJ2-7
TGCAGTGCTGACCCGATGGGGCTTAGCAATCAGCCCCAGCATTTT CSADPMGLSNQPQHF NA TRBV20-1 NA TRBJ1-5
TGTGCCAGCAGCTTAGTCTCCGGAGGGGGAAACACCATATATTTT CASSLVSGGGNTIYF NA TRBV7-2 NA TRBJ1-3
TGTGCCATCAGTGACGGGGGACAGTTGAACACTGAAGCTTTCTTT CAISDGGQLNTEAFF TRBD1 TRBV10-3 NA TRBJ1-1
TGCAGCGTGCAAACACCGGGACTTCACAATGAGCAGTTCTTC CSVQTPGLHNEQFF NA TRBV29-1 few TRBJ2-1
TGTGCCAGCAGCCGAGGGACAGGGGGCTATAACGGGGAGCTGTTTTTT CASSRGTGGYNGELFF TRBD1 TRBV4-2 few TRBJ2-2
TGTGCCAGCAAACTAGCGGGATCCCCCGGAGAGACCCAGTACTTC CASKLAGSPGETQYF TRBD2 TRBV12-3/TRBV12-4 few TRBJ2-5
TGTGCCAGCAGCACGCGGGGGGGCATAGATACGCAGTATTTT CASSTRGGIDTQYF TRBD2 TRBV3-1 few TRBJ2-3
TGCAGTGCTCATTTGGGGGTAGTAACGGAGACCCAGTACTTC CSAHLGVVTETQYF NA TRBV20-1 few TRBJ2-5
TGCGCCAGCAGCTTGGGAGGGGGCATCGAAGAGACCCAGTACTTC CASSLGGGIEETQYF TRBD1 TRBV5-1 NA TRBJ2-5
TGCGCCAGCAGCTCATACCGGGACAGGGTAAATGAGCAGTTCTTC CASSSYRDRVNEQFF TRBD1 TRBV5-1 NA TRBJ2-1
TGCAGTGCCAGTGGACAGGGGGTATCTGGGGCCAACGTCCTGACTTTC CSASGQGVSGANVLTF TRBD1 TRBV20-1 NA TRBJ2-6
TGTGCCTGGATGGGGGTCGGCTACGAGCAGTACTTC CAWMGVGYEQYF NA TRBV30 NA TRBJ2-7